Presented here are 10 T cell receptor beta chains from one specimen sequenced in a study of blood T cells in healthy people across ages. A sample-barcoded 5' primer and a J-beta primer mix were used in a second PCR of about 7 to 11 cycles. In TCRdb, the 5' RACE reads were re-called with MiXCR into one record per CDR3 protein. The table lists hundreds of thousands of distinct CDR3 sequences, about 25% of them singletons. These data were also reused for a study on T cells of mothers and their children.

The sequencing sample was made of blood. All receptors derive from a boy under 10 years old in good health.

This chain joins TRBV27 and TRBJ2-6, with D unresolved. CDR1 is MNHEY, CDR2 SMNVEV, per germline (reference sequence). V lost 6 bases and J lost 1, with 10 bases in between. The CDR3 contains 15 residues. CDR3 in DNA: TGTGCCAGCAGCTCCTTGCCTTCTGGGGCCAACGTCCTGACTTTC. The encoded protein is CASSSLPSGANVLTF. Full variable domain (missing parts from reference TRBV27 and TRBJ2-6): EAQVTQNPRYLITVTGKKLTVTCSQNMNHEYMSWYRQDPGLGLRQIYYSMNVEVTDKGDVPEGYKVSRKEKRNFPLILESPSPNQTSLYFCASSSLPSGANVLTFGAGSRLTVL.

The chain links TRBV5-1 to TRBJ1-1; perhaps TRBD1 as D (5 bases). This CDR3 is built from 13 residues. Germline V gene lookup returns CDR1 SGHRS and CDR2 YFSETQ. Between the trimmed V and J ends, which lost 2 bases and 5 bases, there was a span of 10 bases. The chain's CDR3 is CASSFGTETEAFF. The CDR3 bases are TGCGCCAGCAGCTTTGGGACTGAGACTGAAGCTTTCTTT.

This clonotype was observed a few times. It may be a read error: a sequence one base away is much more abundant. The chain combines TRBV6-5 with TRBJ2-7; 9 bases map to TRBD1. V shed 6 bases and J 5 bases; nucleotides not matched to a gene: 5. The CDR3 consists of 13 residues. Germline-derived CDR1 and CDR2 are MNHEY and SVGAGI. The CDR3 coding sequence is TGTGCCAGCAGCCCGGGACAGGGCCACGAGCAGTACTTC. It specifies CASSPGQGHEQYF.

This chain uses TRBV12-3 or TRBV12-4 with TRBJ2-5; TRBD2 matches 7 bases. This CDR3 is built from 15 residues. J was trimmed by 5 bases and V by 1 base; bases with no gene match: 7. The CDR3 region is CASSLGGTTRETQYF. Written as DNA, the CDR3 is TGTGCCAGCAGTTTAGGAGGGACTACCCGGGAGACCCAGTACTTC.

This clonotype was observed a handful of times. A read error is possible here, since a much larger clone lies one base away. V is TRBV29-1 and J is TRBJ2-5, with D possibly being TRBD2 (5 bases). CDR1 is SQVTM, CDR2 ANQGSEA, per germline. The CDR3 sequence is 10 residues long. The CDR3 sequence: CSVVGEIQYF. In DNA, the CDR3 is TGCAGCGTTGTCGGGGAGATCCAGTACTTC.

This sequence joins TRBV15 and TRBJ2-5; weak D call: TRBD2 (5 bases). The CDR3 extends over 17 amino acids. CDR1 and CDR2 (germline): LNHNV, YYDKDF (reference sequence). The V gene lost 2 bases and the J gene lost 5 bases, with 21 bases spanning the gap. The CDR3 loop reads CATSRPEGRATGETQYF. The DNA for the CDR3 is TGTGCCACCAGCAGACCCGAAGGTCGCGCTACGGGGGAGACCCAGTACTTC.

About this clonotype itself: Relative to the germline gene, one junction end is altered; a read error may explain this. J is TRBJ2-5 and V is TRBV18, with 7 nucleotides matching TRBD2. The J call is in doubt because the DNA end fits TRBJ2-7 better. The CDR3 is made up of 17 amino acids. Germline lookup yields CDR1 KGHSH and CDR2 LQKENI. The CDR3 sequence: CASPPPITSEAPYEQYF. CDR3 sequence (DNA): TGTGCCAGCCCACCACCCATTACTAGCGAAGCCCCCTACGAGCAGTACTTC.

The chain links TRBV7-2 to TRBJ2-5, with D perhaps matching TRBD2 (6 bases). TRBJ2-7 matches the DNA end more closely, so the J call is doubtful. CDR1 is SGHTA and CDR2 is FQGNSA in the germline V gene. This CDR3 contains 16 residues. CDR3 protein: CASSSQTPLASYEQYF. The DNA for the CDR3 is TGTGCCAGCAGCTCCCAGACCCCTCTAGCGTCCTACGAGCAGTACTTC.

This clonotype was seen at least ten times. The chain recombines TRBV12-3 or TRBV12-4 with TRBJ1-6; TRBD1 matches 7 bases. The CDR3 is 13 amino acids. Germline trimming cut 2 bases from V and 9 bases from J; bases unmatched to any gene: 1. CDR3 sequence reads: CASSLTGASPLHF. CDR3 nucleotide sequence: TGTGCCAGCAGTTTAACAGGGGCTTCACCCCTCCACTTT.

This chain connects TRBV6-5 to TRBJ1-4; a possible D gene is TRBD1 (5 bases). There are 16 residues in the CDR3. Trimming took 6 bases from V and 1 from J, leaving 15 bases between them. Germline values: CDR1 MNHEY, CDR2 SVGAGI. The DNA of the CDR3 is TGTGCCAGCAGACCTCTAGACGGGGGAACTAATGAAAAACTGTTTTTT. This sequence encodes CASRPLDGGTNEKLFF.